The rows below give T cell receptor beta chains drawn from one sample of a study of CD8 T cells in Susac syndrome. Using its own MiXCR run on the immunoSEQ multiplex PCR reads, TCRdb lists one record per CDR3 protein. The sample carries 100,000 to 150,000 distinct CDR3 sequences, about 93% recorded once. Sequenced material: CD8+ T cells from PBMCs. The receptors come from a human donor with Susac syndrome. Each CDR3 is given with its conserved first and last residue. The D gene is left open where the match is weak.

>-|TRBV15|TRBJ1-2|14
CATSRQPGLDGYTF
TGTGCCACCAGCAGACAGCCTGGGTTAGATGGCTACACCTTC
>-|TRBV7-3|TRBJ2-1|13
CASSFQIASEQFF
TGTGCCAGCAGCTTCCAAATAGCGAGTGAGCAGTTCTTC
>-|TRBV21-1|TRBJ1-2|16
CASSTPTTFKGYGYTF
TGTGCCAGCAGCACTCCGACAACCTTCAAGGGCTATGGCTACACCTTC
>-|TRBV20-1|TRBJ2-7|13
CSARDPRGREQYF
TGCAGTGCTAGAGATCCCAGGGGCAGGGAGCAGTACTTC
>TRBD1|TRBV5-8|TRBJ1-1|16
CASSLGDRMWNTEAFF
TGTGCCAGCAGCTTGGGGGACAGGATGTGGAATACTGAAGCTTTCTTT
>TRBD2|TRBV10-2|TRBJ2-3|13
CASQTSVTDTQYF
TGCGCCAGCCAGACTAGCGTCACAGATACGCAGTATTTT
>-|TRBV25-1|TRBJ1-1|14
CASSGSGRDTEAFF
TGTGCCAGCAGTGGTTCCGGGAGAGACACTGAAGCTTTCTTT
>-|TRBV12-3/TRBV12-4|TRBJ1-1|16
CASSAGWGDGSTEAFF
TGTGCCAGCAGCGCCGGGTGGGGAGACGGGTCCACTGAAGCTTTCTTT
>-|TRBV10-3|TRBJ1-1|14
CAISRETDNTEAFF
TGTGCCATCAGCCGGGAGACCGATAACACTGAAGCTTTCTTT
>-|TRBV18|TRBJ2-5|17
CASSPPGTVTIQETQYF
TGTGCCAGCTCACCACCAGGGACTGTCACAATTCAAGAGACCCAGTACTTC
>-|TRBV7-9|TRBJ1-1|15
CASEPGGEGNTEAFF
TGTGCCAGCGAACCGGGGGGCGAGGGAAACACTGAAGCTTTCTTT
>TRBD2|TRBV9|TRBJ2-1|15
CASSTSGGSGNEQFF
TGTGCCAGCAGCACTAGCGGTGGTAGCGGCAATGAGCAGTTCTTC
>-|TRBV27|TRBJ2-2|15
CASSFLQGTTGELFF
TGTGCCAGCAGTTTTTTGCAGGGGACCACCGGGGAGCTGTTTTTT
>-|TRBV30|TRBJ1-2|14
CAWSVHGSSIGYTF
TGTGCCTGGAGTGTACACGGCAGCTCTATCGGCTACACCTTC
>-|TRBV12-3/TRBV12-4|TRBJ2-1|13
CASSFSSPDEQFF
TGTGCCAGCAGTTTTAGCAGCCCAGATGAGCAGTTCTTC
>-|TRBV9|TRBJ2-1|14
CASSVGEEYNEQFF
TGTGCCAGCAGCGTAGGTGAAGAGTACAATGAGCAGTTCTTC
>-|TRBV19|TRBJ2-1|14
CASNIETDNGEQFF
TGTGCCAGTAATATAGAAACTGACAATGGTGAGCAGTTCTTC
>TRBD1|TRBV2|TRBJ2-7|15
CASTSDDRGSYEQYF
TGTGCCAGCACCAGCGACGACAGGGGCTCCTACGAGCAGTACTTC
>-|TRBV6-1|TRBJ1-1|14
CASSNAGGGTEAFF
TGTGCCAGCAGTAACGCCGGGGGAGGCACTGAAGCTTTCTTT
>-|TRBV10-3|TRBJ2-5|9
CANKETQYF
TGTGCCAACAAGGAGACCCAGTACTTC
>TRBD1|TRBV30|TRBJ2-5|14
CAWTETGPQETQYF
TGTGCCTGGACCGAGACAGGGCCCCAAGAGACCCAGTACTTC
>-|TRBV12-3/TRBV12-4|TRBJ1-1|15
CASRPLWTRNTEAFF
-